This T cell receptor (beta chain) originates from a study of T-cell reconstitution after alpha-beta-depleted transplantation in children. There are 17 residues in the CDR3. Germline CDR1 SGHNT, CDR2 YYREEE (reference sequence). Deletions cut 0 bases from V and 4 bases from J, with 19 bases between. This clonotype was recorded a few times. It was with unique molecular identifiers that the TCRbeta library was prepared. TCRdb re-called the PCR reads through MiXCR, storing one row per CDR3 protein. This table holds 150,000 to 200,000 distinct CDR3 sequences, just over 14% found once. This chain uses TRBV5-4 with TRBJ2-5; D may be TRBD2 (5 bases). Specimen: PBMCs from the stem cell graft donor, collected from the stem cell graft. The receptor comes from a human donor who donated a stem cell graft to a child with acute lymphoblastic leukemia. Here the CDR3 reads CASSLDLGSTSGETQYF. CDR3 nucleotides: TGTGCCAGCAGCTTGGACCTGGGGAGTACGTCTGGAGAGACCCAGTACTTC.